The 15 T cell receptor beta chains reported below all come from one sample, sequenced in a study of T-cell reconstitution after alpha-beta-depleted transplantation in children. During its preparation, the TCRbeta library received unique molecular identifiers. MiXCR was run by TCRdb on the PCR reads, yielding one entry per CDR3 protein. This sample has about 360,000 distinct CDR3 sequences, with roughly 13% found just once. Sequenced here: PBMCs, sampled from the stem cell graft. The source is a human donor who donated a stem cell graft to a child with Fanconi anemia.

This clonotype was found a few times. CDR3 residues: CASSSAVGLDDRGRIEAFF. CDR3 nucleotide sequence: TGTGCCAGCAGCTCCGCTGTGGGTTTAGATGACAGGGGACGGATTGAAGCTTTCTTT. The J gene is TRBJ1-1, the V gene TRBV5-4; 8 positions agree with TRBD1. CDR3 length equals 19 residues. The germline CDR1 and CDR2 sequences are SGHNT and YYREEE (reference sequence). The V segment lost 3 bases and the J segment 7 bases; nucleotides outside the gene matches: 23.

This clonotype was recorded many times. V gene TRBV5-1 combines with J gene TRBJ1-1; no clear D. CDR3 length: 13 residues. The germline V and J ends were trimmed by 1 base and 2 bases, with 6 bases remaining between them. The germline gives CDR1 SGHRS, CDR2 YFSETQ. The CDR3 bases are TGCGCCAGCAGCTTGCCTTCAAACACTGAAGCTTTCTTT. This translates into CASSLPSNTEAFF.

This chain uses TRBV6-1 with TRBJ2-2; maybe TRBD2 (6 bases). Germline lookup yields CDR1 MNHNS and CDR2 SASEGT. The CDR3 runs 15 residues. The V end was cut by 8 bases, the J end by 3 bases, with 16 bases between. CDR3 nucleotide sequence: TGTGCCAGCGGCCCACCGGGAGCTTACACCGGGGAGCTGTTTTTT. Protein: CASGPPGAYTGELFF.

This clonotype showed up just a few times. This chain joins TRBV12-3 or TRBV12-4 and TRBJ2-1; possibly TRBD1 for D (6 bases). V was pared by 6 bases and J by 2 bases, with 14 bases between. The CDR3 sequence is 15 residues long. The CDR3 DNA is TGTGCCAGCAGATTAAGGGGGTCACCCTACAATGAGCAGTTCTTC. Protein product: CASRLRGSPYNEQFF.

This clonotype was seen many times. The CDR3, as DNA: TGTGCCAGCAGTCGGAGCACTGAAGCTTTCTTT. This gives the protein CASSRSTEAFF. This sequence joins TRBV3-1 and TRBJ1-1; D is unresolved. CDR1 LGHDT and CDR2 YNNKEL come from the germline V gene (reference sequence). Trimming left V 6 bases short and J 4 bases short, with 6 bases between. CDR3 length: 11 amino acids.

The genes are TRBV6-2 or TRBV6-3 and TRBJ1-5; tentatively, D is TRBD1 (5 bases). V was shortened by 11 bases and J by 3 bases, with 11 bases between the two germline ends. The CDR3 has 12 amino acids. The germline V gene has CDR1 MNHEY and CDR2 SVGEGT. The DNA for the CDR3 is TGTGCCTCTCGGGACGACAATCAGCCCCAGCATTTT. The encoded protein is CASRDDNQPQHF.

The chain joins TRBV7-2 to TRBJ2-7; no reliable D call. This CDR3 contains 12 residues. Germline assignment: CDR1 SGHTA and CDR2 FQGNSA. V was trimmed by 0 bases and J by 5 bases, leaving 5 bases between them. This CDR3 reads CASSLAVHEQYF. The CDR3 DNA follows: TGTGCCAGCAGCTTAGCGGTCCACGAGCAGTACTTC. Full variable domain (remainder filled in from reference TRBV7-2 and TRBJ2-7): GAGVSQSPSNKVTEKGKDVELRCDPISGHTALYWYRQSLGQGLEFLIYFQGNSAPDKSGLPSDRFSAERTGGSVSTLTIQRTQQEDSAVYLCASSLAVHEQYFGPGTRLTVT.

The chain couples TRBV29-1 to TRBJ2-7; 9 bases align to TRBD1. This CDR3 contains 12 residues. V trimming: 6 bases; J trimming: 2 bases; junction bases outside the gene matches: 2. Germline CDR1 is SQVTM and CDR2 is ANQGSEA. DNA of the CDR3: TGCAGCGTCGGGACAGGGCCCTACGAGCAGTACTTC. The encoded protein is CSVGTGPYEQYF.

This clonotype was counted between two and nine times. The chain links TRBV6-2 or TRBV6-3 to TRBJ1-5, with unresolved D. Trimming removed 2 bases from V and 5 bases from J, with 10 bases in between. The CDR3 is 14 amino acids. Looked up from germline, CDR1 is MNHEY and CDR2 is SVGEGT. The chain's CDR3 is CASSYVSRDQPQHF. The DNA for the CDR3 is TGTGCCAGCAGTTACGTGTCACGAGATCAGCCCCAGCATTTT.

This clonotype was found a few times. CDR3: CASKGTMVNTEAFF. The DNA for the CDR3 is TGTGCCAGCAAGGGGACAATGGTGAACACTGAAGCTTTCTTT. V is TRBV6-1 and J is TRBJ1-1; weak D call: TRBD1 (6 bases). The CDR3 length is 14 residues. The V end was cut by 7 bases, the J end by 0 bases, with 12 bases between. CDR1 and CDR2 from the germline V gene are MNHNS and SASEGT.

V gene TRBV18 combines with J gene TRBJ1-6; no definite D call. V gave up 3 bases and J gave up 10 bases, with 10 bases separating them. The CDR3 consists of 13 residues. Germline V gene data show CDR1 as KGHSH and CDR2 as LQKENI. Here the CDR3 reads CASSPGFPSPLHF. In DNA, the CDR3 is TGTGCCAGCTCACCCGGGTTTCCATCACCCCTCCACTTT.

The rearrangement uses TRBV6-2 or TRBV6-3 and TRBJ1-1; no reliable D call. Trimming took 5 bases from V and 5 from J, leaving 12 bases between them. CDR1 and CDR2 from the germline V gene are MNHEY and SVGEGT. The CDR3 consists of 13 residues. In DNA form, the CDR3 reads TGTGCCAGCAGTCCTTTCGGGGTGACTGAAGCTTTCTTT. It codes for CASSPFGVTEAFF.

This clonotype was seen more than once but under ten times. V usage is TRBV29-1 and J usage is TRBJ1-1; D unresolved. The germline V gene has CDR1 SQVTM and CDR2 ANQGSEA. Deletions cut 1 base from V and 3 bases from J, with 6 bases between. The CDR3 length is 12 residues. This CDR3 is CSVEVKDTEAFF. The CDR3 region has the DNA TGCAGCGTTGAAGTTAAGGACACTGAAGCTTTCTTT.

This clonotype was seen at least ten times. CDR3 sequence: CASSQDGEQAFF. As DNA, the CDR3 is TGTGCCAGCAGCCAAGATGGGGAGCAAGCTTTCTTT. This chain connects TRBV4-2 to TRBJ1-1, with D unresolved. Trimming removed 0 bases from V and 9 bases from J, with 8 bases in between. Germline CDR1 and CDR2: LGHNA and YNFKEQ. The CDR3 extends over 12 amino acids.

With respect to this clonotype: A junction boundary mismatches the germline segment, possibly from a read error. J is TRBJ2-1 and V is TRBV20-1; 14 bases are shared with TRBD2. This CDR3 region has 16 residues. The V gene's germline CDR1 is DFQATT and CDR2 SNEGSKA (reference sequence). In DNA, the CDR3 is TGCAGTACTAGCGGGACTAGCGGGAGCTCCTACAATGAGCAGTTCTTC. Its protein is CSTSGTSGSSYNEQFF.